This TCR beta chain was sequenced for a study of CD8 T cells in ankylosing spondylitis. Per the germline V gene, CDR1 is LGHNA and CDR2 is YNFKEQ. The CDR3 has 14 residues. Trimming removed 4 bases at V and 2 bases at J, with 11 bases between. Overall study results and limits: The study looked at matched synovial fluid samples from ankylosing spondylitis patients. Disease-linked clones were reported to be significantly enriched there.

Each TCR beta library was made by quantitative 5'-RACE that incorporated molecular barcodes. TCRdb passed the 5' RACE reads through MiXCR, listing each CDR3 protein once. Of about 320,000 distinct CDR3 sequences in the sample, 9.5% to 13% were seen once. On this clonotype itself: As yet, its antigen is unknown.

The specimen was blood, either unsorted or a sorted T cell fraction (not recorded which). The sequence derives from a female donor with ankylosing spondylitis or in good health (not recorded which). The chain joins TRBV4-2 to TRBJ2-5; TRBD2 might be the D (6 bases). CDR3 region: CASSPGLLQETQYF. The CDR3 nucleotides are TGTGCCAGCAGCCCGGGACTCCTACAAGAGACCCAGTACTTC.